This TCR beta chain was identified during a study of blood T cell repertoires in COVID-19. The overall study: Samples representing acute and convalescent COVID-19 were sourced from the United States, Italy and Spain. T cells, B-cell-depleted T cells, or PBMCs provided the cDNA or gDNA that served as material.

The Seattle site enrolled patients during active infection and followed them longitudinally. V shed 3 bases and J 1 base; nucleotides not matched to a gene: 2. The CDR3 extends over 16 amino acids. CDR1 and CDR2 (germline): KGHDR, SFDVKD. Authors' data handling: Reference gene primer amplification gave estimated nucleated cell counts. TCRdb's table, derived via immunoSEQ multiplex PCR, lists solely in-frame clones and lacks some. V and J calls plus clone size are reproduced from that table; the DNA served to infer D and trimming. The repertoire holds a few hundred thousand clones, with about 90% as singletons.

Material: peripheral blood. This chain connects TRBV24-1 to TRBJ1-4; 9 nucleotides match TRBD1. This TCR was recovered from a young adult with COVID-19, enrolled during active disease. As DNA, the CDR3 is TGTGCCACCAGTGATGGGACAGGGATAACTAATGAAAAACTGTTTTTT. It translates to CATSDGTGITNEKLFF.